The rows below give T cell receptor beta chains drawn from one sample of a study of response to subunit inactivated influenza vaccine. TCRdb processed the RT-PCR reads anew with MiXCR; each CDR3 protein has one entry. The sample comprises roughly 700,000 distinct CDR3 sequences, roughly 14% of which are singletons, and around a tenth rests with the top ten. The sample in question was PBMCs from blood, obtained about 11 days after vaccination. These receptor sequences come from a man aged 45-60 years who received an inactivated influenza vaccine. Both conserved end residues are part of each CDR3. A D gene is named only where the DNA matches it firmly. Some rows mark clone size as missing; the rest say once, few, many or name a class of expanded clone.

clone size	D gene	J gene	V gene	CDR3 DNA	CDR3 protein
few	TRBD2	TRBJ2-5	TRBV29-1	TGCAGCGTGGGGGGGAGCGGCCAAGAGACCCAGTACTTC	CSVGGSGQETQYF
many	-	TRBJ1-4	TRBV7-9	TGTGCCAGCAGCTCTCCTCAGTTGGTCGGGTATGAACTGTTTTTT	CASSSPQLVGYELFF
few	-	TRBJ2-6	TRBV10-3	TGTGCCATCAACCGGTCCCCAACCGCTGGGGCCAACGTCCTGACTTTC	CAINRSPTAGANVLTF
many	-	TRBJ2-1	TRBV5-1	TGCGCCAGCAGCTTAATGCCCGAGGGTATGAATGAGCAGTTCTTC	CASSLMPEGMNEQFF
-	TRBD2	TRBJ2-1	TRBV14	TGTGCCAGCAGCCAAGGATGGTTAACGGGGGGGGCCTCTCGTGAGCAGTTCTTC	CASSQGWLTGGASREQFF
few	-	TRBJ2-7	TRBV6-2/TRBV6-3	TGTGCCAGCAGCCGCCCGGGCGAGCAGTACTTC	CASSRPGEQYF
few	-	TRBJ2-1	TRBV4-3	TGCGCCAGCAGCCAAGATCCGCAGGGGATCGTAATAAATGAGCAGTTCTTC	CASSQDPQGIVINEQFF
-	-	TRBJ2-3	TRBV5-1	TGCGCCAGCAGCCCGCAGACAGGCGGTGTGGATACGCAGTATTTT	CASSPQTGGVDTQYF
-	-	TRBJ1-4	TRBV12-3/TRBV12-4	TGTGCCAGCAGACGTGGGGCTAATGAAAAACTGTTTTTT	CASRRGANEKLFF
-	TRBD2	TRBJ2-7	TRBV19	TGTGCCAGTAGTCCCACCCTAGCGGGGGGGCCCTTCTTCGCCTACGAGCAGTACTTC	CASSPTLAGGPFFAYEQYF
few	-	TRBJ1-2	TRBV14	TGTGCCAGCAGCCAAGAAGCAGGGTTGGGCTATGGCTACACCTTC	CASSQEAGLGYGYTF
-	TRBD1	TRBJ1-4	TRBV6-5	TGTGCCAGCAGTTATCGACAGGGGGCGAACGAAAAACTGTTTTTT	CASSYRQGANEKLFF
-	-	TRBJ2-7	TRBV11-2	TGTGCCAGCACCCCCTATATCCGGGACACCTCCTACGAGCAGTACTTC	CASTPYIRDTSYEQYF
-	-	TRBJ2-5	TRBV24-1	TGTGCCACCAGTCACGGAGGGGGCGCTGGGGAGACCCAGTACTTC	CATSHGGGAGETQYF
few	-	TRBJ2-3	TRBV19	TGTGCCAGTAGTATCGGACTTTTCACAGATACGCAGTATTTT	CASSIGLFTDTQYF
-	TRBD1	TRBJ2-1	TRBV12-3/TRBV12-4	TGTGCCAGCAGCCGACAGGGGTGGGATGAGCAGTTCTTC	CASSRQGWDEQFF
-	TRBD1	TRBJ2-2	TRBV12-3/TRBV12-4	TGTGCCAGCAGGGGACAGAGATACCCGAACACCGGGGAGCTGTTTTTT	CASRGQRYPNTGELFF
-	TRBD2	TRBJ2-3	TRBV20-1	TGCAGTGCACCGACTAGCGGGATAACAGATACGCAGTATTTT	CSAPTSGITDTQYF
once	TRBD1	TRBJ2-1	TRBV18	TGTGCCAGCTCACTAAAAGGACAGGGGAATGAGCAGTTCTTC	CASSLKGQGNEQFF
few	TRBD2	TRBJ2-6	TRBV6-5	TGTGCCAGCAGTTACTCCGGGACTAGCGGGATATCAGGGGCCAACGTCCTGACTTTC	CASSYSGTSGISGANVLTF
few	TRBD1	TRBJ2-7	TRBV7-9	TGTGCCAGCAGCTGGCCAGTTGACAGGGTTGGAAGCGAGCAGTACTTC	CASSWPVDRVGSEQYF
-	-	TRBJ1-2	TRBV6-1	TGTGCCAGCACCTCCGGGCCGCAGGAGATCTATGGCTACACCTTC	CASTSGPQEIYGYTF
-	-	TRBJ2-7	TRBV10-3	TGTGCCATCAGTGAGGGATCTACAACCTACGAGCAGTACTTC	CAISEGSTTYEQYF
-	TRBD2	TRBJ2-7	TRBV20-1	TGCAGTGCCGGTAGCGGGTCCTCCTACGAGCAGTACTTC	CSAGSGSSYEQYF
-	-	TRBJ1-4	TRBV5-1	TGCGCCAGCAGCTTGGCAGGGAGCGCTGAAAAACTGTTTTTT	CASSLAGSAEKLFF
many	-	TRBJ2-3	TRBV20-1	TGCAGTGCCCGGAGGACTACCACAGATACGCAGTATTTT	CSARRTTTDTQYF
-	-	TRBJ2-5	TRBV25-1	TGTGCCAGCAGTACCCGGACAGAGGTACAAGAGACCCAGTACTTC	CASSTRTEVQETQYF
few	TRBD1	TRBJ2-1	TRBV15	TGTGCCACCAGCGCAAACAGGGGAAAGGGGGAGCAGTTCTTC	CATSANRGKGEQFF
-	TRBD2	TRBJ2-7	TRBV20-1	TGCAGTGCGCGGGGGGCCCCCTACGAGCAGTACTTC	CSARGAPYEQYF
-	-	TRBJ2-4	TRBV6-2/TRBV6-3	TGTGCCAGCAGCCCCGGACATTCAGCCAAAAACATTCAGTACTTC	CASSPGHSAKNIQYF
few	-	TRBJ1-1	TRBV19	TGTGCCAGTAGGAGATCGACTGATCGGAACACTGAAGCTTTCTTT	CASRRSTDRNTEAFF
few	-	TRBJ1-1	TRBV7-9	TGTGCCAGCAGCTTAACCCCGGTAGGGAACACTGAAGCTTTCTTT	CASSLTPVGNTEAFF
-	-	TRBJ1-1	TRBV3-1	TGTGCCAGCAGCCATAGACAGAGGGTCACTGAAGCTTTCTTT	CASSHRQRVTEAFF
few	-	TRBJ2-5	TRBV12-3/TRBV12-4	TGTGCCAGCAGTTTAGGGCGGGGATGGGAGACCCAGTACTTC	CASSLGRGWETQYF
once	TRBD1	TRBJ2-5	TRBV27	TGTGCCAGCAGTCTAAGTCCCGGGACAGGAGAGACCCAGTACTTC	CASSLSPGTGETQYF
-	-	TRBJ1-5	TRBV12-3/TRBV12-4	TGTGCCAGCAGGGCGGGGGTTGGTCAGCCCCAGCATTTT	CASRAGVGQPQHF
-	TRBD2	TRBJ2-7	TRBV7-2	TGTGCCAGCAGCCCCCTTGGACTAGCGGGGGAGCAGTACTTC	CASSPLGLAGEQYF
-	TRBD1	TRBJ2-5	TRBV2	TGTGCCAGCAGTGAGAGGGGGCTGGAGACCCAGTACTTC	CASSERGLETQYF
-	TRBD2	TRBJ2-7	TRBV10-3	TGTGCCATCAGTGAGTCTCGGACTAGCGGGACGACCGAGCAGTACTTC	CAISESRTSGTTEQYF
few	-	TRBJ1-6	TRBV15	TGTGCCACCAGCAGAACAGGGAGTAATTCACCCCTCCACTTT	CATSRTGSNSPLHF
-	-	TRBJ1-1	TRBV7-6	TGTGCCAGCAGCTATTCAGGGGCGAACACTGAAGCTTTCTTT	CASSYSGANTEAFF
-	-	TRBJ2-1	TRBV28	TGTGCCAGCATTGGGCGGGCTAGCCGATTCAATGAGCAGTTCTTC	CASIGRASRFNEQFF
-	-	TRBJ2-5	TRBV10-3	TGTGCCATCAGTGGTCAACAGTGGGGGCAGACCCAGTACTTC	CAISGQQWGQTQYF
-	TRBD1	TRBJ2-7	TRBV4-3	TGCGCCAGCAGCCTTACCCTTCTGGACAGGGCCTACGAGCAGTACTTC	CASSLTLLDRAYEQYF
few	TRBD1	TRBJ2-5	TRBV6-1	TGTGCCAGCAGACAGGGGTCCTCAGGGACCCAGTACTTC	CASRQGSSGTQYF
-	TRBD2	TRBJ2-3	TRBV5-1	TGCGCCAGCAGCTTTGGGAATAGCGGGGGGGCCGGAGATACGCAGTATTTT	CASSFGNSGGAGDTQYF
-	-	TRBJ1-1	TRBV15	TGTGCCACCAGCAGGGTAACAGGGAGTACTGAAGCTTTCTTT	CATSRVTGSTEAFF
-	TRBD2	TRBJ2-2	TRBV4-1	TGTGCCAGCAGCCTCGTTAGCGGGAGGGCATCCGGGGAGCTGTTTTTT	CASSLVSGRASGELFF
-	-	TRBJ2-7	TRBV5-1	TGCGCCAGCAGCTTGGTCCCTACAGGTTCCCCTTCTTACGAGCAGTACTTC	CASSLVPTGSPSYEQYF
few	TRBD2	TRBJ2-5	TRBV11-2	TGTGCCAGCGGTAAAGACGGGCGGGGGGCGCCGGAGACCCAGTACTTC	CASGKDGRGAPETQYF
-	-	TRBJ2-5	TRBV7-9	TGTGCCAGCAGCTTAACGTGGGCGGTATCACAAGAGACCCAGTACTTC	CASSLTWAVSQETQYF
-	-	TRBJ1-4	TRBV11-2	TGTGCCAGCAGCATAGGGAATGAAAAACTGTTTTTT	CASSIGNEKLFF
-	-	TRBJ2-7	TRBV12-3/TRBV12-4	TGTGCCAGCAGTTTAGGCACGCTTTTAACCTCCTACGAGCAGTACTTC	CASSLGTLLTSYEQYF
-	TRBD1	TRBJ1-2	TRBV10-3	TGTGCCATCACCGGGACAGGGAGCTATGGCTACACCTTC	CAITGTGSYGYTF
-	-	TRBJ2-7	TRBV28	TGTGCCAGCAGGGGGGGTGGAGGGAAAGGCAACGAGCAGTACTTC	CASRGGGGKGNEQYF
few	TRBD1	TRBJ2-3	TRBV11-2	TGTGCCAGCAGCCGAGACAGGGCCGGAACAGATACGCAGTATTTT	CASSRDRAGTDTQYF
many	-	TRBJ2-7	TRBV20-1	TGCAGTGCTAGAGGGGTCGGTAGCGGCTACGAGCAGTACTTC	CSARGVGSGYEQYF
-	TRBD2	TRBJ2-3	TRBV20-1	TGCAGTGCCTTGAAGCGGGGGGGCTCGACGCAGTATTTT	CSALKRGGSTQYF
few	-	TRBJ1-5	TRBV7-9	TGTGCCAGCAGCGTCATAAATCAGCCCCAGCATTTT	CASSVINQPQHF
-	-	TRBJ2-1	TRBV7-9	TGTGCCAGCAGCACGGACGGCGCGGTGGGTGAGCAGTTCTTC	CASSTDGAVGEQFF